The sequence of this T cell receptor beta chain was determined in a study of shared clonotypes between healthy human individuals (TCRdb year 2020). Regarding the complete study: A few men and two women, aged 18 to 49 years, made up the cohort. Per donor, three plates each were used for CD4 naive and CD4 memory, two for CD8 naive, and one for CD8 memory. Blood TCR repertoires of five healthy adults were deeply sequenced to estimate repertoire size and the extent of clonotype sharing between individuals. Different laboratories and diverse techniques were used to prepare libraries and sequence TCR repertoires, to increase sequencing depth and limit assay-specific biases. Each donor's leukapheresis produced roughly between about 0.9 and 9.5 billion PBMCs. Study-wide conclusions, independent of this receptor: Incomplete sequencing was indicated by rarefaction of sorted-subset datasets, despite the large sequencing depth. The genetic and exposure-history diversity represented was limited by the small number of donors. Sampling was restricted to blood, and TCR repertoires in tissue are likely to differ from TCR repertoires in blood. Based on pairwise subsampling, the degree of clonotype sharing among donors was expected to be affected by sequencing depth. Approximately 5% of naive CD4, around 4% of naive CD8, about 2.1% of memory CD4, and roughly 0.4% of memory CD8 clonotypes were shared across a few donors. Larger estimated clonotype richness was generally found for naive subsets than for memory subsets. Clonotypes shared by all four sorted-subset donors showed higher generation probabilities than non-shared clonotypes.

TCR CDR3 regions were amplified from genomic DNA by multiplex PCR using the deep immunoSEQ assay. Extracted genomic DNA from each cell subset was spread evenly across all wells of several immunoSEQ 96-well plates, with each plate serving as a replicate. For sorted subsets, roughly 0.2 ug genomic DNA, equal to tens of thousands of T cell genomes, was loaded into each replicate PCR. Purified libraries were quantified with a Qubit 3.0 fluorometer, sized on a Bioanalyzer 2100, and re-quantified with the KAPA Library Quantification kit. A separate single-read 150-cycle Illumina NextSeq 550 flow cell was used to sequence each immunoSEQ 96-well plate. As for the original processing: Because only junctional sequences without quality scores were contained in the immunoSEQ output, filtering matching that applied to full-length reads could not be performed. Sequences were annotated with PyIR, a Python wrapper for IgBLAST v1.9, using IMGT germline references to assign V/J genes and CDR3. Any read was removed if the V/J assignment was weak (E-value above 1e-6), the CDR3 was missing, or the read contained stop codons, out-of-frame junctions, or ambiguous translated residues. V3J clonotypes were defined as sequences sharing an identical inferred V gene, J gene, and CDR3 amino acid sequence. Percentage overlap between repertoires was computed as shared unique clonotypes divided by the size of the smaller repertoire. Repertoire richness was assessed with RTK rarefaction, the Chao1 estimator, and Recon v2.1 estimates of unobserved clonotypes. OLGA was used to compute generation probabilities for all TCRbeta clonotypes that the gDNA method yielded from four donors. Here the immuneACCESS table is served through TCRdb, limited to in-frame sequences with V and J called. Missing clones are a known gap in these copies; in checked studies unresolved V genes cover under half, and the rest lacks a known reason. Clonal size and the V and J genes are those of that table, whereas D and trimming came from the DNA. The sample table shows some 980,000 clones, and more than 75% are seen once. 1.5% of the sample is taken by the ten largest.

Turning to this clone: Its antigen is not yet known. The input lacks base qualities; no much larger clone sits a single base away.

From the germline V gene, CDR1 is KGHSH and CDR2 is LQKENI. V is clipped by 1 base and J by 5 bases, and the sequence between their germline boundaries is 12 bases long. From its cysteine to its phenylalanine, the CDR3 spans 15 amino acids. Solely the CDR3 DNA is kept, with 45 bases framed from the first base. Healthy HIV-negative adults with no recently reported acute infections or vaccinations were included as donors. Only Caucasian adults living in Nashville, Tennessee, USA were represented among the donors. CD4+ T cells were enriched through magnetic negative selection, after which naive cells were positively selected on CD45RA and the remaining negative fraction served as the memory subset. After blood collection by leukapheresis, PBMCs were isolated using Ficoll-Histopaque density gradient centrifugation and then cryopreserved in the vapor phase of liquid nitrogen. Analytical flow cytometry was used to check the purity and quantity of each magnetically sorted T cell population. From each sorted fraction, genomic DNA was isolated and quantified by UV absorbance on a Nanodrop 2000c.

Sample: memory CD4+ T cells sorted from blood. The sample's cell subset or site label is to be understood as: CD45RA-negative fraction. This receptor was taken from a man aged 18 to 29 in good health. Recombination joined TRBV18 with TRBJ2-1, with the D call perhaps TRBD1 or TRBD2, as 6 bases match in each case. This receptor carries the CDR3 CASSPRRGVDNEQFF. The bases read TGTGCCAGCTCACCACGAAGGGGGGTTGACAATGAGCAGTTCTTC.